This TCR beta chain was recorded in a study of blood T cell repertoires in COVID-19. For the study at large: The analysed material was cDNA or gDNA that came from T cells, B-cell-depleted T cells, or PBMCs.

The germline V gene has CDR1 LNHDA and CDR2 SQIVND (reference sequence). The ends were cut back, 7 bases at V and 1 base at J, with 10 bases in the middle. CDR3 length: 14 amino acids. Original processing notes: Reference gene primer amplification yielded estimated nucleated cell counts. Profiled with immunoSEQ multiplex PCR; TCRdb holds only in-frame clones, not every one. Clonal size and the V and J genes are those of that table, whereas D and trimming came from the DNA. Of 100,000 to 150,000 clones listed, around 90% are singletons. There are a few counts of this clone. Sequenced sample: peripheral blood. The receptor was derived from a human donor in a cohort sampled during active COVID-19. The rearrangement links TRBV19 to TRBJ2-2, with D possibly TRBD2 on 5 matching bases. The CDR3 sequence is CASTAGVNTGELFF. CDR3 coding DNA: TGTGCCAGTACGGCCGGGGTGAACACCGGGGAGCTGTTTTTT.